The T cell receptor beta chain under discussion was sequenced for a study of T cells in Graves' hyperthyroidism and ophthalmopathy. RNA transcripts gave rise to amplified TCR beta CDR3 regions. The HTBI primer set drove a first-round RT-PCR of the TCR CDR3. Using its own MiXCR run on the multiplex PCR reads, TCRdb lists one record per CDR3 protein. The sample has under 400,000 distinct CDR3 sequences, 25% seen once. This receptor was identified in a man aged 50 to 60 with Graves' hyperthyroidism. The sequenced material came from blood.

The CDR3 protein is CASSSSSVTGELFF. The CDR3 DNA reads as TGCGCCAGCAGCTCGAGTAGCGTCACCGGGGAGCTGTTTTTT. The chain couples TRBV5-1 to TRBJ2-2; the D gene is possibly TRBD2 (5 bases). The length of the CDR3 is 14 residues. Germline CDR1 is SGHRS and CDR2 is YFSETQ. Trimming shortened V by 3 bases and J by 4 bases, and 10 bases separated the two germline ends.